These 30 T cell receptor beta chains share one sample of origin, sequenced in a study of blood T cells in healthy people across ages. The second PCR ran 7 to 11 cycles with a sample-barcoded 5' primer and J-beta primers. TCRdb reanalysed the 5' RACE reads using MiXCR and keeps one entry per CDR3 protein. This table holds fewer than 2,000,000 distinct CDR3 sequences, roughly 30% found once. Input material: blood. The receptors originated from a woman in her 30s in good health.

V gene TRBV27 combines with J gene TRBJ1-2, with 8 bases aligning to TRBD2. Near its end, the DNA agrees better with TRBJ2-7, so the J call may be wrong. This CDR3 comprises 15 residues. Germline V gene lookup returns CDR1 MNHEY and CDR2 SMNVEV (reference sequence). CDR3 amino acids: CASSLILAGRGEQYF. The CDR3 coding sequence is TGTGCCAGCAGTTTAATTTTAGCGGGAAGGGGCGAGCAGTACTTC.

In the case of this clonotype: One end of the junction varies from germline; a read error may be responsible. CDR3 sequence: CASSQVLGTSGGRSSHNEQFF. The CDR3 region has the DNA TGTGCCAGCAGCCAAGTCCTTGGGACTAGCGGGGGGCGGAGCTCCCACAATGAGCAGTTCTTC. The V gene is TRBV3-1, the J gene TRBJ2-1, with 15 positions matching TRBD2. CDR1 LGHDT and CDR2 YNNKEL come from the germline V gene (reference sequence). The CDR3 contains 21 residues.

The chain joins TRBV10-3 to TRBJ1-5, with D possibly being TRBD1 (6 bases). Trimming stripped 5 bases from V and 6 bases from J, with 14 bases between. CDR1 ENHRY and CDR2 SYGVKD come from the germline V gene. This CDR3 comprises 14 residues. This CDR3 is CAISPQGMGQPQHF. CDR3 DNA: TGTGCCATCAGTCCACAGGGAATGGGTCAGCCCCAGCATTTT.

The J gene is TRBJ2-7, the V gene TRBV20-1, with D perhaps TRBD2 (5 bases). Trimming left V 2 bases short and J 1 base short, with 9 bases between. CDR3 length equals 13 residues. Per germline, CDR1 DFQATT and CDR2 SNEGSKA (reference sequence). Here the CDR3 DNA reads TGCAGTGCTAGAAGGACTCAGTCCTACGAGCAGTACTTC. Protein product: CSARRTQSYEQYF.

This chain joins TRBV3-1 and TRBJ2-5; D is unclear. Germline CDR1 reads LGHDT; CDR2 reads YNNKEL (reference sequence). The CDR3 is 12 amino acids. V was trimmed by 1 base and J by 11 bases, leaving 11 bases between them. CDR3 residues: CASSQVSHGQYF. CDR3 bases: TGTGCCAGCAGCCAAGTGAGCCACGGGCAGTACTTC.

This sequence joins TRBV12-3 or TRBV12-4 and TRBJ2-7; D is uncertain. V lost 3 bases to trimming and J lost 6 bases, with 15 bases between them. This CDR3 contains 14 residues. In DNA, the CDR3 is TGTGCCAGCAGTTTTGGTGATTCAACATTCGAGCAGTACTTC. This encodes CASSFGDSTFEQYF.

This chain joins TRBV12-3 or TRBV12-4 and TRBJ2-5; 8 nucleotides match TRBD2. The CDR3 runs to 17 residues. Trimming cost V 5 bases and J 5 bases; bases outside gene matches: 16. The CDR3 spells CASSPGLGTRAGETQYF. For the CDR3, the DNA is TGTGCCAGCAGTCCGGGACTAGGCACACGCGCCGGGGAGACCCAGTACTTC.

Details on this clonotype: Relative to the germline gene, one junction end is altered; a read error may explain this. The V gene is TRBV5-4, the J gene TRBJ2-3; 7 nucleotides align to TRBD2. Germline assignment: CDR1 SGHNT and CDR2 YYREEE (reference sequence). CDR3 length equals 16 residues. Written as DNA, the CDR3 is TGTACCAGCAGCTCGGCTTCTAGCGGAAACACAGATACGCAGTATTTT. Residues: CTSSSASSGNTDTQYF. The variable domain in full, completed from reference TRBV5-4 and TRBJ2-3, reads ETGVTQSPTHLIKTRGQQVTLRCSSQSGHNTVSWYQQALGQGPQFIFQYYREEENGRGNFPPRFSGLQFPNYSSELNVNALELDDSALYLCTSSSASSGNTDTQYFGPGTRLTVL.

This clonotype was observed a handful of times. The chain employs TRBV11-2 and TRBJ2-5; D ambiguous. The CDR3 is 14 residues long. CDR1 is SGHAT, CDR2 FQNNGV, per germline. The V and J ends lost 4 bases and 1 base respectively, with 10 bases between them. CDR3 sequence reads: CASSYPFPQETQYF. The CDR3 nucleotides are TGTGCCAGCAGCTACCCCTTCCCCCAAGAGACCCAGTACTTC.

V usage is TRBV20-1 and J usage is TRBJ2-3; TRBD1 is a possible D gene (6 bases). CDR3 length: 11 residues. Trimming took off 7 bases at V and 6 bases at J, with 11 bases between the two ends. The V gene's germline CDR1 is DFQATT and CDR2 SNEGSKA (reference sequence). The CDR3 DNA sequence: TGCAGTGGCGAAACAGGGGATACGCAGTATTTT. It encodes CSGETGDTQYF.

The chain links TRBV20-1 to TRBJ2-3; 12 bases align to TRBD2. The germline V gene encodes CDR1 DFQATT and CDR2 SNEGSKA (reference sequence). The CDR3 length is 14 residues. The V gene end was trimmed by 3 bases and the J gene end by 6 bases; junction bases not matched to a gene: 4. CDR3 DNA sequence: TGCAGTGCTAGTAGACTAGCGGGGGCGGATACGCAGTATTTT. Amino acid sequence: CSASRLAGADTQYF.

This clonotype was seen a few times. This chain connects TRBV10-3 to TRBJ1-1; 7 bases line up with TRBD1. The V segment lost 10 bases and the J segment 5 bases; nucleotides outside the gene matches: 4. Germline CDR1 and CDR2: ENHRY and SYGVKD. CDR3 length: 11 amino acids. In nucleotides, the CDR3 is TGTGCCACCAGGGGGGGGACTGAAGCTTTCTTT. It codes for CATRGGTEAFF.

The chain couples TRBV20-1 to TRBJ2-3; the match to TRBD2 covers 16 bases. V lost 3 bases, J lost 4 bases, and 1 base stayed unmatched. Germline V gene lookup returns CDR1 DFQATT and CDR2 SNEGSKA (reference sequence). The CDR3 runs to 15 residues. For the CDR3, the DNA is TGCAGTGCTAGTGGGACTAGCGGGGGGGCAGATACGCAGTATTTT. Translation gives CSASGTSGGADTQYF.

The V gene is TRBV20-1, the J gene TRBJ2-1, with D perhaps being TRBD1 or TRBD2 (6 bases each). V dropped 1 base and J dropped 9 bases, with 31 bases sitting between them. The CDR3 is made up of 19 amino acids. CDR1 and CDR2 (germline): DFQATT, SNEGSKA (reference sequence). The CDR3, as DNA: TGCAGTGCTAGAGCATCTAAGAGTCGGGGGAAGGGGGATTTGGGTGAGCAGTTCTTC. This gives the protein CSARASKSRGKGDLGEQFF.

Points on this clonotype: A junction boundary mismatches the germline segment, possibly from a read error. The chain has TRBV20-1 and TRBJ1-6; weak D call: TRBD1 (6 bases). The CDR3 is 15 amino acids. Germline-derived CDR1 and CDR2 are DFQATT and SNEGSKA (reference sequence). The CDR3: CIVGGQSRHNSPPHF. CDR3 coding DNA: TGCATCGTAGGGGGGCAGTCAAGGCATAATTCACCCCCCCACTTT.

This chain uses TRBV15 with TRBJ2-2, with D perhaps TRBD2 (5 bases). CDR1 and CDR2 (germline): LNHNV, YYDKDF (reference sequence). The V end lost 0 bases, the J end lost 8 bases, and 13 bases lay between the germline ends. CDR3 length: 15 amino acids. Here the CDR3 reads CATSRDEEVSGELFF. For the CDR3, the DNA is TGTGCCACCAGCAGAGATGAGGAGGTTTCGGGGGAGCTGTTTTTT.

V is TRBV10-3 and J is TRBJ2-7, with D possibly TRBD1 on 6 matching bases. Per the germline V gene, CDR1 is ENHRY and CDR2 is SYGVKD. V was trimmed by 6 bases and J by 2 bases, leaving 23 bases between them. The CDR3 is made up of 17 amino acids. The chain's CDR3 is CAIRSPPRSGATYEQYF. The CDR3 DNA reads TGTGCCATCAGATCCCCCCCCCGGTCAGGGGCGACCTACGAGCAGTACTTC.

The table lists this clonotype with many counts. J is TRBJ2-3 and V is TRBV5-1; no clear D gene. Germline CDR1 SGHRS, CDR2 YFSETQ. This CDR3 region has 15 residues. The V and J ends lost 4 bases and 0 bases respectively, with 12 bases between them. The CDR3 here is CASSKTTLSTDTQYF. CDR3 sequence (DNA): TGCGCCAGCAGCAAGACGACACTTAGCACAGATACGCAGTATTTT.

This clonotype occurred many times. The chain recombines TRBV27 with TRBJ2-7; 8 nucleotides match TRBD2. Germline V gene lookup returns CDR1 MNHEY and CDR2 SMNVEV (reference sequence). V lost 10 bases to trimming and J lost 3 bases; unmatched junction nucleotides: 11. The CDR3 length is 14 residues. The CDR3 here is CATTPGGGFYEQYF. CDR3 nucleotides: TGTGCCACTACCCCGGGCGGGGGGTTCTACGAGCAGTACTTC.

As concerns this clonotype: A junction boundary mismatches the germline segment, possibly from a read error. The chain combines TRBV6-2 or TRBV6-3 with TRBJ2-1, with TRBD2 as a possible D gene (6 bases). There are 19 residues in the CDR3. Germline loops: CDR1 MNHEY, CDR2 SVGEGT. CDR3 in DNA: TGTGCCAACAGTTACTCGATCCCGAGGGAGGCGTGGGGGTACAATGAGCAGTTCTTC. Translating it yields CANSYSIPREAWGYNEQFF.

This clonotype appeared a few times. The J gene is TRBJ2-5, the V gene TRBV27; 7 positions match TRBD2. The J call may not be correct, given that the DNA end is closer to TRBJ2-7. The CDR3 runs to 14 residues. Germline CDR1 is MNHEY and CDR2 is SMNVEV (reference sequence). The CDR3 nucleotides are TGTGCCAGCAGTTTATTAAGCGGGATCGGCGAGCAGTACTTC. Encoded protein: CASSLLSGIGEQYF.

The chain combines TRBV20-1 with TRBJ2-1; D is uncertain. Per the germline V gene, CDR1 is DFQATT and CDR2 is SNEGSKA (reference sequence). V lost 0 bases and J 0 bases, leaving 12 bases between the germline ends. This CDR3 has 16 amino acids. CDR3 sequence (DNA): TGCAGTGCTAGAGACTATAGCCTTGCCTCCTACAATGAGCAGTTCTTC. This codes for CSARDYSLASYNEQFF.

V usage is TRBV12-3 or TRBV12-4 and J usage is TRBJ1-1; 7 nucleotides agree with TRBD1. The CDR3 is made up of 12 amino acids. The ends lost 3 bases at V and 10 bases at J; junction bases unmatched: 5. As DNA, the CDR3 is TGTGCCAGCAGTTTGGGACAGTCGGGAGCTTTCTTT. It specifies CASSLGQSGAFF.

This rearrangement joins TRBV28 to TRBJ1-3; D is unclear. V was trimmed by 3 bases and J by 0 bases, leaving 15 bases between them. The CDR3 runs to 17 residues. Germline lookup yields CDR1 MDHEN and CDR2 SYDVKM. As DNA, the CDR3 is TGTGCCAGCAGTTTTTGGGCAGACTCCAACTCTGGAAACACCATATATTTT. Residues: CASSFWADSNSGNTIYF.

V and J are TRBV20-1 and TRBJ2-2; D gene unclear. Germline lookup yields CDR1 DFQATT and CDR2 SNEGSKA (reference sequence). V was cut by 6 bases and J by 3 bases, with 11 bases left in between. CDR3 length equals 13 residues. The CDR3 DNA reads TGCAGTGCCCGCGGAGTCCACACCGGGGAGCTGTTTTTT. It encodes CSARGVHTGELFF.

The table lists this clonotype with a few counts. V usage is TRBV9 and J usage is TRBJ1-1; 8 bases align to TRBD1. The CDR3 spans 15 residues. The germline V gene encodes CDR1 SGDLS and CDR2 YYNGEE. The V and J ends lost 0 bases and 7 bases, in that order; junction bases with no gene match: 8. The CDR3 DNA is TGTGCCAGCAGCGTAGGAGGACAGGGCAATGATGAAGCTTTCTTT. This encodes CASSVGGQGNDEAFF.

V gene TRBV12-3 or TRBV12-4 combines with J gene TRBJ1-4; D not resolved. V was shortened by 4 bases and J by 8 bases, with 17 bases between the two germline ends. This CDR3 has 15 residues. As DNA, the CDR3 is TGTGCCAGCAGTTCCCTCCTCGGGGATATAGAAAAACTGTTTTTT. Protein product: CASSSLLGDIEKLFF.

This chain joins TRBV2 and TRBJ2-2, with 9 bases matching TRBD2. V shed 2 bases and J 4 bases; nucleotides not matched to a gene: 2. Germline assignment: CDR1 SNHLY and CDR2 FYNNEI. This CDR3 has 15 residues. The CDR3 is CASSELAGSTGELFF. The CDR3 DNA reads as TGTGCCAGCAGTGAACTAGCGGGATCCACCGGGGAGCTGTTTTTT.

This chain links TRBV9 with TRBJ2-1; TRBD1 agrees at 8 bases. Germline V gene sequence: CDR1 SGDLS, CDR2 YYNGEE. V shed 4 bases and J 8 bases; nucleotides not matched to a gene: 11. This CDR3 region has 15 residues. The CDR3 loop is CASSRRTGYYDEQFF. The DNA for the CDR3 is TGTGCCAGCAGCCGTAGGACAGGGTATTACGATGAGCAGTTCTTC.

The DNA for the CDR3 is TGTGCCAGCAGCTTAGGGTCCTGGGGACTAGCGGGGGGCCTCCAAGAGACCCAGTACTTC. Translated, it gives CASSLGSWGLAGGLQETQYF. This rearrangement joins TRBV7-6 to TRBJ2-5, with 15 bases that match TRBD2. Per germline, CDR1 SGHVS and CDR2 FNYEAQ. Losses at the gene ends were 1 base for V and 1 base for J; bases not matched to a gene: 10. The CDR3 is 20 residues long.